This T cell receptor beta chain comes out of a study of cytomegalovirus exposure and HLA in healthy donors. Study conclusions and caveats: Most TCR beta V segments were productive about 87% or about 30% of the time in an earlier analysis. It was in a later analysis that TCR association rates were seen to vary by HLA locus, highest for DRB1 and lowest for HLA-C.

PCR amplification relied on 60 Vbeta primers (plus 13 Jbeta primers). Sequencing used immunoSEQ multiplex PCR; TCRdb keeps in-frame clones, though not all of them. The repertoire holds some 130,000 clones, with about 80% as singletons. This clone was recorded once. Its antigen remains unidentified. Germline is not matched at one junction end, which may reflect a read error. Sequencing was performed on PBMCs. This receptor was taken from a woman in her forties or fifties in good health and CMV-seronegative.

CDR3 sequence: CSVGGVNQPQNF. The CDR3 nucleotides are TGCAGCGTTGGGGGAGTCAATCAGCCCCAGAATTTT. This rearrangement joins TRBV29-1 to TRBJ1-5; D is ambiguous. The length of the CDR3 is 12 residues. Germline CDR1 SQVTM, CDR2 ANQGSEA.